This record concerns one TCR beta chain sequence. Its antigen remains unknown. Combining a sample-barcoded 5' primer with a J-beta primer mix, a second PCR ran for about 7 to 11 cycles. TCRdb processed the 5' RACE reads anew with MiXCR; each CDR3 protein has one entry. The data show around 600,000 distinct CDR3 sequences, around 48% seen once. A minimum of 5 micrograms of total RNA was extracted per sample. Germline CDR1 is KGHDR and CDR2 is SFDVKD. This CDR3 is built from 15 residues. With 4 bases removed from V and 1 base from J, the gap between germline ends came to 12 bases. These data are taken from a study of blood T cells in healthy people across ages. Regarding the study as a whole: For the donors, CMV status was unknown and possibly confounded expanded clonotype changes.

The chain carries TRBV24-1 and TRBJ2-5; D not certain. The sequence derives from a man aged 80 or over in good health. Sequencing used blood. In nucleotides, the CDR3 is TGTGCCACCAGTGAAGGTCAGGTGAGCCAAGAGACCCAGTACTTC. Amino acid sequence: CATSEGQVSQETQYF.